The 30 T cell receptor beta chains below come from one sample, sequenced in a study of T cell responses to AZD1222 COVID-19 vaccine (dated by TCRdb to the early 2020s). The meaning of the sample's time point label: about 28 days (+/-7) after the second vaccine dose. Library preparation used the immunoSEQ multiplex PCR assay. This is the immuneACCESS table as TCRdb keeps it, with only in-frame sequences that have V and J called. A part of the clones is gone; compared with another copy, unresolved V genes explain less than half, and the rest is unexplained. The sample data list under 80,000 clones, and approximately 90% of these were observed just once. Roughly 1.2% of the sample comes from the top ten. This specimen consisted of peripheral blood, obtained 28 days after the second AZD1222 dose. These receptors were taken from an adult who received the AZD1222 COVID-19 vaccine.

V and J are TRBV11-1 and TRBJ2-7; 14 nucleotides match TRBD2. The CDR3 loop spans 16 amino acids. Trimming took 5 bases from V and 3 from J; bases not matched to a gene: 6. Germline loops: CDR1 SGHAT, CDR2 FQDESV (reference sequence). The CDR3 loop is CASSVGLAGAFYEQYF. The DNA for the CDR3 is TGTGCCAGCAGCGTGGGACTAGCGGGAGCTTTCTACGAGCAGTACTTC.

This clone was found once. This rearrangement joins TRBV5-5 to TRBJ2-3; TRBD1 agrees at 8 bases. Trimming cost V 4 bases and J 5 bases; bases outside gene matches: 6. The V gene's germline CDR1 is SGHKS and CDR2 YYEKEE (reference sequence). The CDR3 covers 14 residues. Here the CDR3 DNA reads TGTGCCAGCAGCCCAGGGGGCGCGAAAGATACGCAGTATTTT. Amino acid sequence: CASSPGGAKDTQYF.

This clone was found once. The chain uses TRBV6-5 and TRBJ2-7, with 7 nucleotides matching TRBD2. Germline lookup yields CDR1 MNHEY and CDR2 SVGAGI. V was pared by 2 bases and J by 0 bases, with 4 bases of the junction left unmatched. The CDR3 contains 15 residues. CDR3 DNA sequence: TGTGCCAGCAGTTACGGCCGGGACTACTCCTACGAGCAGTACTTC. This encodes CASSYGRDYSYEQYF.

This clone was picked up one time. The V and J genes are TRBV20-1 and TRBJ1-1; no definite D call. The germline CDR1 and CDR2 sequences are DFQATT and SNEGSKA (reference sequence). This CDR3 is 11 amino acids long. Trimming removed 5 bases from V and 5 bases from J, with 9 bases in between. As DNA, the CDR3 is TGCAGTGCTCCACGGGAAACTGAAGCTTTCTTT. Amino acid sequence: CSAPRETEAFF.

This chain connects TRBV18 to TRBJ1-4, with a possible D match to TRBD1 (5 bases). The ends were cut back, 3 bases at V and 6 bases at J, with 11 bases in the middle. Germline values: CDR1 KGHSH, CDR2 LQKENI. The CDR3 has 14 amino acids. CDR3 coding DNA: TGTGCCAGCTCACCCCAGGGTCTGGATGAAAAACTGTTTTTT. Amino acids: CASSPQGLDEKLFF.

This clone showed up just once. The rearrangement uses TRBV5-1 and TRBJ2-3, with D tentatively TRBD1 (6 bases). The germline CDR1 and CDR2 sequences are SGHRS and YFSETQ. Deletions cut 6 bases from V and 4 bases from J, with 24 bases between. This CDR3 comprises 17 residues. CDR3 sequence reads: CASIPMGQGKIADTQYF. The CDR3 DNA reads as TGCGCCAGCATACCGATGGGCCAGGGGAAAATCGCAGATACGCAGTATTTT.

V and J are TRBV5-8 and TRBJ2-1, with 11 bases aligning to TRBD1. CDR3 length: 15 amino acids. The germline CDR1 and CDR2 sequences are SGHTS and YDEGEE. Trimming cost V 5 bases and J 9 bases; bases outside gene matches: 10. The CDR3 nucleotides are TGTGCCAGCAGATTACCGGGACAGGGGGTGCCTGAGCAGTTCTTC. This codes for CASRLPGQGVPEQFF.

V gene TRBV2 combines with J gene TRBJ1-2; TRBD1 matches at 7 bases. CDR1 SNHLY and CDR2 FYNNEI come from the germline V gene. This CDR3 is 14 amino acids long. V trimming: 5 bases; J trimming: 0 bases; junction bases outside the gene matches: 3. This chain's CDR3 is CASSTGATNYGYTF. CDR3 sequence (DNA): TGTGCCAGCAGTACAGGGGCAACTAACTATGGCTACACCTTC.

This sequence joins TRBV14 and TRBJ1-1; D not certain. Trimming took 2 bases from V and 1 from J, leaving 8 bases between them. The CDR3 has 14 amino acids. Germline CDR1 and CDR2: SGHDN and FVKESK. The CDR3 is CASSQWEGNTEAFF. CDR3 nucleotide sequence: TGTGCCAGCAGCCAATGGGAAGGGAACACTGAAGCTTTCTTT. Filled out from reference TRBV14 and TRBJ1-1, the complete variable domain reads EAGVTQFPSHSVIEKGQTVTLRCDPISGHDNLYWYRRVMGKEIKFLLHFVKESKQDESGMPNNRFLAERTGGTYSTLKVQPAELEDSGVYFCASSQWEGNTEAFFGQGTRLTVV.

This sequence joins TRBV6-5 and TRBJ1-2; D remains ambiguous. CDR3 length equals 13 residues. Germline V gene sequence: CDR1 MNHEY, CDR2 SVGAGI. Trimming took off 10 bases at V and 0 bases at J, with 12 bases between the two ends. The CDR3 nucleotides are TGTGCCACTCAAATGGATTCTAACTATGGCTACACCTTC. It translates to CATQMDSNYGYTF.

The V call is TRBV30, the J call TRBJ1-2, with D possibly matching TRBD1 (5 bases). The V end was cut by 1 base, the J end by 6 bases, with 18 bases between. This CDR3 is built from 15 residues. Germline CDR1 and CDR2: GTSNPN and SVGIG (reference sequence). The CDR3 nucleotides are TGTGCCTGGAGTGGGCAAGGTGGGGGTGTTGATGGCTACACCTTC. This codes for CAWSGQGGGVDGYTF.

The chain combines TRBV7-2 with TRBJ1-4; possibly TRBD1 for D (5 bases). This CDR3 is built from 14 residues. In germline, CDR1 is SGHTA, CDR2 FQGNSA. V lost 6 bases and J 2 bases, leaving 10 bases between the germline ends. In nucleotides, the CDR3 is TGTGCCAGCAGACTCCAGGGCACTAATGAAAAACTGTTTTTT. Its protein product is CASRLQGTNEKLFF.

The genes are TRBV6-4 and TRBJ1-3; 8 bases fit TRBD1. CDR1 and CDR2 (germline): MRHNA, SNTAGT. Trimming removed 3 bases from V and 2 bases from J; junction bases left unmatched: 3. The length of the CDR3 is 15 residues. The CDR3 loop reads CASSEGRGPGNTIYF. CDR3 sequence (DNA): TGTGCCAGCAGTGAGGGCAGGGGGCCTGGAAACACCATATATTTT.

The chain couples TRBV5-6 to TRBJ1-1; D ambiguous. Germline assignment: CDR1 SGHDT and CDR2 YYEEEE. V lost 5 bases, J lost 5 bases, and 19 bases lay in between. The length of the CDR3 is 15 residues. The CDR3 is CASRALGRDVTEAFF. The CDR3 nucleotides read TGTGCCAGCAGAGCTTTAGGGAGGGATGTGACTGAAGCTTTCTTT.

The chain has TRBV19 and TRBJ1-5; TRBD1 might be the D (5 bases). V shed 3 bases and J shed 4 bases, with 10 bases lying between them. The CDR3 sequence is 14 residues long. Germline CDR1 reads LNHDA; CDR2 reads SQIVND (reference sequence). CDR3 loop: CASSIRQFNQPQHF. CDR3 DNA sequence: TGTGCCAGTAGTATTCGACAGTTTAATCAGCCCCAGCATTTT.

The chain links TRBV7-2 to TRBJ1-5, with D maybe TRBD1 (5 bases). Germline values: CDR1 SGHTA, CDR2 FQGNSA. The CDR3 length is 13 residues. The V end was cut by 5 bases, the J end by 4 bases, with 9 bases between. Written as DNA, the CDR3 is TGTGCCAGCAGCACCCGACAGAATCAGCCCCAGCATTTT. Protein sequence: CASSTRQNQPQHF. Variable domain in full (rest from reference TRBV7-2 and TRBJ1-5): GAGVSQSPSNKVTEKGKDVELRCDPISGHTALYWYRQSLGQGLEFLIYFQGNSAPDKSGLPSDRFSAERTGGSVSTLTIQRTQQEDSAVYLCASSTRQNQPQHFGDGTRLSIL.

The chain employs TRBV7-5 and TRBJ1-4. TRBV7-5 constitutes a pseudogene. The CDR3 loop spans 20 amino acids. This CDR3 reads CARSFPRLGTGGRANEKLFF. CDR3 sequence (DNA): TGTGCCAGAAGCTTTCCCCGGCTGGGAACCGGGGGTCGGGCTAATGAAAAACTGTTTTTT.

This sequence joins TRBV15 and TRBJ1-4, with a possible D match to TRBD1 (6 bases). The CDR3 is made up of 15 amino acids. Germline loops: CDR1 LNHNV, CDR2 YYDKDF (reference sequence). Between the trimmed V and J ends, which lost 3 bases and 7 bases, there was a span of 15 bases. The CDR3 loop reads CATSRPGEGVEKLFF. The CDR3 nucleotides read TGTGCCACCAGCAGGCCAGGGGAGGGAGTTGAAAAACTGTTTTTT.

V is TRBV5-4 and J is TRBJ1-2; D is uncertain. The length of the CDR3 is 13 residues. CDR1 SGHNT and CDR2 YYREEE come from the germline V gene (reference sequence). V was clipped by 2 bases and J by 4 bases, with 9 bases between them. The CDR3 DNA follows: TGTGCCAGCAGCTTAGAGGCAGTCTATGGCTACACCTTC. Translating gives CASSLEAVYGYTF.

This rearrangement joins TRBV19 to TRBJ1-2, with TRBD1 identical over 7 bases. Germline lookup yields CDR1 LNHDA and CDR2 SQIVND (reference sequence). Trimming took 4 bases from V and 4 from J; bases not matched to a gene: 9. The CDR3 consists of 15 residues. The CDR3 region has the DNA TGTGCCAGTAGTACCCGACAGGGAAGAGGCTATGGCTACACCTTC. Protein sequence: CASSTRQGRGYGYTF.

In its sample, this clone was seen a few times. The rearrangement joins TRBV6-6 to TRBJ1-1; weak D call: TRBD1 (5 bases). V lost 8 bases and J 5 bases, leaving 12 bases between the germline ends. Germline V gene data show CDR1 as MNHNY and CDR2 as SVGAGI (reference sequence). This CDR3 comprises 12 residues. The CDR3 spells CASGGGGTEAFF. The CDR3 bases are TGTGCCAGCGGGGGAGGTGGGACTGAAGCTTTCTTT.

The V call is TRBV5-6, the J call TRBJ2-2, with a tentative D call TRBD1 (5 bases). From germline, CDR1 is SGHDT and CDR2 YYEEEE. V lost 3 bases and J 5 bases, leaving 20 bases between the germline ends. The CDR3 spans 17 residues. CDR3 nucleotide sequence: TGTGCCAGCAGCTGGGCGCTAACAGGAACTTTGACCGGGGAGCTGTTTTTT. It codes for CASSWALTGTLTGELFF.

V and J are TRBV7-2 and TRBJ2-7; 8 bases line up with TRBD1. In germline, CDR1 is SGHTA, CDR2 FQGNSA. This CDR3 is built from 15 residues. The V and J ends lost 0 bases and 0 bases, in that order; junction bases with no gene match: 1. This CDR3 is CASSLATGGSYEQYF. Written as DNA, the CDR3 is TGTGCCAGCAGCTTAGCAACAGGGGGCTCCTACGAGCAGTACTTC.

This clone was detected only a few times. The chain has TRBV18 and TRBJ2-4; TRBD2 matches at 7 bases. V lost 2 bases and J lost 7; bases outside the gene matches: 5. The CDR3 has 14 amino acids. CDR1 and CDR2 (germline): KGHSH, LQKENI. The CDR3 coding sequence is TGTGCCAGCTCACCAGGGGGGGTGGATAACATTCAGTACTTC. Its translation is CASSPGGVDNIQYF.

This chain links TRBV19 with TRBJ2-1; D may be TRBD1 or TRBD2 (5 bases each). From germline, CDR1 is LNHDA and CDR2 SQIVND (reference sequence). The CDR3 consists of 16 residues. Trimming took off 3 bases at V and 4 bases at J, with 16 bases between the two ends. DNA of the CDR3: TGTGCCAGTAGTATCGGGGCGGACCAGCCGTACAATGAGCAGTTCTTC. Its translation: CASSIGADQPYNEQFF.

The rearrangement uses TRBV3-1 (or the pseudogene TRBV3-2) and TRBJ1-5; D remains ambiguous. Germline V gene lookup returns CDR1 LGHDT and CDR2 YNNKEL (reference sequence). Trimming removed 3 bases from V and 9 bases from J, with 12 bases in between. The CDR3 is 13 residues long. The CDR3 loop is CASSQDDNRPQHF. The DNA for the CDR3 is TGTGCCAGCAGCCAGGATGATAACCGGCCCCAGCATTTT.

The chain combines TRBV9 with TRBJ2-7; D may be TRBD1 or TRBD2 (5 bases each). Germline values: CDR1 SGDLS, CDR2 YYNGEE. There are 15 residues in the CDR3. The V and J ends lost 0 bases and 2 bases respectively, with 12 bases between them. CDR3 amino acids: CASSVGDGVTYEQYF. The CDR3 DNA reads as TGTGCCAGCAGCGTAGGGGACGGAGTCACCTACGAGCAGTACTTC.

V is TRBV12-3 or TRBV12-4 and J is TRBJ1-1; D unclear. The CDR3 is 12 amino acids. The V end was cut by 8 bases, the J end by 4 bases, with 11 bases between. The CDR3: CASGSVGTEAFF. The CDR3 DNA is TGTGCCAGCGGATCCGTCGGCACTGAAGCTTTCTTT.

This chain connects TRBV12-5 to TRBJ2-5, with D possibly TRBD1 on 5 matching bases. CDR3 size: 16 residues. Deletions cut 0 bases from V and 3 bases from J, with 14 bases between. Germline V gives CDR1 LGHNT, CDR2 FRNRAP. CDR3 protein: CASGLVRLGQEETQYF. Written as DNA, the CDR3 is TGTGCTAGTGGTTTGGTTAGGTTAGGACAAGAAGAGACCCAGTACTTC.

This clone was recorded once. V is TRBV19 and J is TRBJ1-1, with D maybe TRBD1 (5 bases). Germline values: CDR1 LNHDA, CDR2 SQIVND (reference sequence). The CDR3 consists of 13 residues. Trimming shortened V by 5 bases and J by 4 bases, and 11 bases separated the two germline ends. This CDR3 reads CASSAQGVTEAFF. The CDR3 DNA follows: TGTGCCAGTAGTGCGCAGGGTGTCACTGAAGCTTTCTTT.